One and the same sample provided the 17 T cell receptor beta chains below, sequenced in a study of beta chain features in type 1 diabetes. The sequenced template was cDNA made from the entire isolated RNA. Data came from immunoSEQ multiplex PCR; TCRdb stores just in-frame clones and leaves some out. Seen here are some 360,000 clones, less than 20% observed once, and the top ten hold around 0.044%. The sample was naive CD4+ T cells from blood. These receptors were taken from a woman between 18 and 30 years old in good health.

The chain couples TRBV7-9 to TRBJ2-5; 8 bases fit TRBD2. V lost 2 bases, J lost 5 bases, and 7 bases stayed unmatched. Per germline, CDR1 SEHNR and CDR2 FQNEAQ (reference sequence). The CDR3 runs 15 residues. The DNA for the CDR3 is TGTGCCAGCAGCTTACGACGGGGGGGCTGGGAGACCCAGTACTTC. This translates into CASSLRRGGWETQYF.

This chain connects TRBV7-9 to TRBJ2-1; D possibly corresponds to TRBD1 (6 bases). From germline, CDR1 is SEHNR and CDR2 FQNEAQ (reference sequence). The V gene lost 5 bases and the J gene lost 6 bases, with 17 bases spanning the gap. The length of the CDR3 is 15 residues. The DNA for the CDR3 is TGTGCCAGCAGCCAAGGGCAGGGGTCTACCAATGAGCAGTTCTTC. As protein: CASSQGQGSTNEQFF.

This clone has a single count. CDR3 in amino acids: CASSQDLRGTVGYTF. The CDR3 DNA is TGCGCCAGCAGCCAAGACCTTCGAGGGACAGTTGGCTACACCTTC. The chain combines TRBV4-1 with TRBJ1-2; 7 bases fit TRBD1. V was pared by 0 bases and J by 7 bases, with 8 bases of the junction left unmatched. Per the germline V gene, CDR1 is MGHRA and CDR2 is YSYEKL. The CDR3 runs 15 residues.

The chain recombines TRBV4-2 with TRBJ1-5; D is unclear. With 6 bases removed from V and 4 bases from J, the gap between germline ends came to 16 bases. This CDR3 is built from 15 residues. Germline V lookup: CDR1 LGHNA, CDR2 YNFKEQ. The CDR3 DNA is TGTGCCAGCAGTCTTATAGACACCCCAAATCAGCCCCAGCATTTT. It encodes CASSLIDTPNQPQHF.

The V gene is TRBV5-1, the J gene TRBJ2-2; TRBD1 matches at 7 bases. The germline gives CDR1 SGHRS, CDR2 YFSETQ. J gave up 1 base and V 0 bases, and 0 bases lay outside the gene matches. CDR3 length: 15 amino acids. DNA for the CDR3: TGCGCCAGCAGCTTGGGGGACAGGAACACCGGGGAGCTGTTTTTT. It yields the protein CASSLGDRNTGELFF.

The J gene is TRBJ1-2, the V gene TRBV5-6; TRBD1 aligns across 8 bases. This CDR3 has 14 residues. Trimming removed 4 bases from V and 3 bases from J; junction bases left unmatched: 5. The V gene's germline CDR1 is SGHDT and CDR2 YYEEEE. The CDR3 region has the DNA TGTGCCAGCAGCCCAACGACAGGGGACTATGGCTACACCTTC. This encodes CASSPTTGDYGYTF.

The chain joins TRBV9 to TRBJ1-3; D gene unclear. CDR3 size: 14 residues. Germline V gene lookup returns CDR1 SGDLS and CDR2 YYNGEE. The germline V and J ends were trimmed by 0 bases and 0 bases, with 4 bases remaining between them. The CDR3 loop reads CASSVALSGNTIYF. CDR3 DNA sequence: TGTGCCAGCAGCGTAGCACTCTCTGGAAACACCATATATTTT.

This clone was seen a few times. The chain carries TRBV9 and TRBJ2-3; TRBD2 might be the D (6 bases). Germline CDR1 reads SGDLS; CDR2 reads YYNGEE. V shed 0 bases and J shed 0 bases, with 11 bases lying between them. There are 16 residues in the CDR3. The CDR3, as DNA: TGTGCCAGCAGCGTAGGCAATAGCGGCAGCACAGATACGCAGTATTTT. Its protein product is CASSVGNSGSTDTQYF.

A few counts support this clone. The chain combines TRBV5-1 with TRBJ2-1, with a tentative D call TRBD2 (6 bases). Trimming pared 3 bases from V and 4 bases from J, leaving 11 bases between. The CDR3 covers 14 residues. CDR1 SGHRS and CDR2 YFSETQ come from the germline V gene. CDR3 nucleotide sequence: TGCGCCAGCAGCTCGGGACGGGGGTACAATGAGCAGTTCTTC. It codes for CASSSGRGYNEQFF.

The V call is TRBV7-9, the J call TRBJ1-2; no clear D. Germline lookup yields CDR1 SEHNR and CDR2 FQNEAQ (reference sequence). This CDR3 is 14 amino acids long. Trimming removed 4 bases from V and 4 bases from J, with 13 bases in between. CDR3 protein: CASSSGRVFYGYTF. The CDR3 nucleotides are TGTGCCAGCAGCTCCGGGCGGGTTTTCTATGGCTACACCTTC.

The J gene is TRBJ1-1, the V gene TRBV5-1; D remains ambiguous. The V end lost 4 bases, the J end lost 1 base, and 14 bases lay between the germline ends. The CDR3 sequence is 15 residues long. Germline lookup yields CDR1 SGHRS and CDR2 YFSETQ. Here the CDR3 DNA reads TGCGCCAGCAGCCCCTCGACACTCAGGAACACTGAAGCTTTCTTT. It translates to CASSPSTLRNTEAFF.

For this clone: Other DNA sequences of this sample code for an identical CDR3. The genes are TRBV7-9 and TRBJ1-2; tentative D call: TRBD1 (6 bases). The germline V and J ends were trimmed by 5 bases and 2 bases, with 9 bases remaining between them. The V gene's germline CDR1 is SEHNR and CDR2 FQNEAQ (reference sequence). The CDR3 has 13 amino acids. CDR3 sequence: CASSPDRNYGYTF. The CDR3 DNA sequence: TGTGCCAGCAGCCCAGACAGGAACTATGGCTACACCTTC.

This clone was counted a few times. This sequence joins TRBV7-2 and TRBJ2-5, with 7 positions matching TRBD1. The CDR3 has 15 residues. The germline V gene encodes CDR1 SGHTA and CDR2 FQGNSA. Germline trimming cut 5 bases from V and 5 bases from J; bases unmatched to any gene: 11. Here the CDR3 reads CASSLGQARGETQYF. The DNA for the CDR3 is TGTGCCAGCAGCCTTGGACAGGCCAGGGGGGAGACCCAGTACTTC.

On this clone itself: At one of its ends the junction is not consistent with the germline gene, which may arise from a read error. The chain couples TRBV7-7 to TRBJ2-5, with no clear D. CDR3 length: 12 residues. Germline-derived CDR1 and CDR2 are SSHAT and FNYEAQ (reference sequence). The CDR3 protein is CASSPPLETQYF. CDR3 nucleotide sequence: TGTGCTAGCAGCCCCCCGTTAGAGACCCAGTACTTC.

The chain recombines TRBV5-1 with TRBJ1-2, with D hard to call. Trimming removed 4 bases from V and 0 bases from J, with 4 bases in between. CDR1 is SGHRS, CDR2 YFSETQ, per germline. This CDR3 contains 12 residues. The CDR3 reads CASSGSNYGYTF. CDR3 sequence (DNA): TGCGCCAGCAGCGGCTCTAACTATGGCTACACCTTC.

The chain couples TRBV5-1 to TRBJ2-4; no clear D gene. Trimming took off 0 bases at V and 1 base at J, with 5 bases between the two ends. CDR3 length equals 14 residues. Germline assignment: CDR1 SGHRS and CDR2 YFSETQ. Here the CDR3 reads CASSLDEAKNIQYF. CDR3 DNA: TGCGCCAGCAGCTTGGACGAGGCCAAAAACATTCAGTACTTC.

This chain joins TRBV30 and TRBJ2-1; 14 bases map to TRBD2. CDR3 length: 15 residues. V lost 5 bases to trimming and J lost 6 bases; unmatched junction nucleotides: 6. CDR1 and CDR2 (germline): GTSNPN, SVGIG (reference sequence). The CDR3 nucleotides read TGTGCCTGGGGCCCGGGACTAGCGGGAGTCAATGAGCAGTTCTTC. It codes for CAWGPGLAGVNEQFF.